This record concerns one T cell receptor (beta chain) sequence. This entry is derived from a study of blood T cell repertoires in COVID-19. Study at large: Acute and convalescent COVID-19 samples came from the United States, Italy and Spain. T cells, B-cell-depleted T cells, or PBMCs provided the cDNA or gDNA that served as material.

With 5 bases removed from V and 2 bases from J, the gap between germline ends came to 15 bases. The V gene's germline CDR1 is SGHVS and CDR2 FQNEAQ. CDR3 size: 15 residues. TCRdb keeps only in-frame clones here, not all; method: immunoSEQ multiplex PCR. Among approximately 78,000 clones listed, around 78% were seen once. This sequence originates from a woman older than 75 with acute or convalescent COVID-19. The material sequenced was peripheral blood. This chain links TRBV7-8 with TRBJ1-2; no firm D call. CDR3: CASSTHERGNYGYTF. The DNA of the CDR3 is TGTGCCAGCAGCACCCACGAAAGAGGGAACTATGGCTACACCTTC.